The clone carrying this TCR beta chain was observed a handful of times. Its specificity is unknown. These data belong to a study of blood T cells in healthy people across ages. Study-level points and caveats: Long-lived donors exceeded aged donors in naive CD4+ cells and diversity. Unsorted PBMCs blocked a conclusive comparison of naive and antigen-experienced cells.

Primers used in a second PCR of about 7 to 12 cycles were a sample-barcoded 5' primer and a J-beta primer mix. A single record per CDR3 protein comes from TCRdb applying MiXCR to the 5' RACE reads. The sample holds roughly 900,000 distinct CDR3 sequences, more than 25% seen once. Unmatched junction bases numbered 9, after V lost 9 bases and J lost 4 bases. The germline CDR1 and CDR2 sequences are SGHRS and YFSETQ. This CDR3 comprises 13 residues. Sequencing was performed on blood. This chain links TRBV5-1 with TRBJ1-2, with TRBD1 identical over 7 bases. This clonotype was obtained from a woman older than 75 in good health. The CDR3 loop reads CANRTGATYGYTF. The DNA of the CDR3 is TGCGCCAACAGAACAGGGGCGACCTATGGCTACACCTTC.